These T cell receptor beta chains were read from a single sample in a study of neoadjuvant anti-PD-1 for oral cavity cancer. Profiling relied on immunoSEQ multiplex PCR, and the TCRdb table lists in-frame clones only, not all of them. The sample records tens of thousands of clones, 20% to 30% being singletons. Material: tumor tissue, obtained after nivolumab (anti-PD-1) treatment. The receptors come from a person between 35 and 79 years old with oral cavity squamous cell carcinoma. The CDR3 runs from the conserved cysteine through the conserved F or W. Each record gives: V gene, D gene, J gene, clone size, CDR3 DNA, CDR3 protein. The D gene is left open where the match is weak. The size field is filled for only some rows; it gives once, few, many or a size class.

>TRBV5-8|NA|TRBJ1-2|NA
TGTGCCAGCAGCTTGGGCGGAACCCTCTATGGCTACACCTTC
CASSLGGTLYGYTF
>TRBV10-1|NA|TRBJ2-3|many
TGCGCCAGCAGTACCTCGGGAAGGCTAGGCGCAGATACGCAGTATTTT
CASSTSGRLGADTQYF
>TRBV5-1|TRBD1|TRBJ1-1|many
TGCGCCAGCAGCTTAGGACAGGGAAAAACTGAAGCTTTCTTT
CASSLGQGKTEAFF
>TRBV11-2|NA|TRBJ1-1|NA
TGTGCCAGCAGCTTTCGACAGGACTACATGAACACTGAAGCTTTCTTT
CASSFRQDYMNTEAFF
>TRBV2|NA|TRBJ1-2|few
TGTGCCAGCAGTGCATCCGACGGGGGGTCCACCTTC
CASSASDGGSTF
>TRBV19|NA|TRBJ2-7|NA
TGTGCCAGTAGTATTACCAGTTCCTACGAGCAGTACTTC
CASSITSSYEQYF
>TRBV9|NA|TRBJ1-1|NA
TGTGCCAGCAGCTCTTCCCCGGGGGTCACTGAAGCTTTCTTT
CASSSSPGVTEAFF
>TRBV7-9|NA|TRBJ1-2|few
TGTGCCAGCAGCCCACCGGCAGTTTACTATGGCTACACCTTC
CASSPPAVYYGYTF
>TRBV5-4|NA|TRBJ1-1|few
TGTGCCAGCAGCTTGTGGGGGTATGGAGGGAACACTGAAGCTTTCTTT
CASSLWGYGGNTEAFF
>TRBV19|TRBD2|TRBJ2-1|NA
TGTGCCAGTAGTATCTCTTCGCTAGCGGGGACCAGCTCCTACAATGAGCAGTTCTTC
CASSISSLAGTSSYNEQFF
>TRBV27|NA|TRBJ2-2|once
TGTGCCAGCAGTTTATGGCAGAACACCGGGGAGCTGTTTTTT
CASSLWQNTGELFF
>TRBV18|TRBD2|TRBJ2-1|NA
TGTGCCAGCTCACCACCGGGCGGGAGCTCCTACAATGAGCAGTTCTTC
CASSPPGGSSYNEQFF
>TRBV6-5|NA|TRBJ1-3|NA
TGTGCCAGCAGTGACGGAGCTAGCGACACCATATATTTT
CASSDGASDTIYF
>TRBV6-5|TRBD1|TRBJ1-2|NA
TGTGCCAGCAGTTCTCGACCGGGACAGGGAAACTATGGCTACACCTTC
CASSSRPGQGNYGYTF
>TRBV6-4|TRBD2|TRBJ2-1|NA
TGTGCCAGCAGTGATAGACTAGCGGGAAAGCAGTTCTTC
CASSDRLAGKQFF
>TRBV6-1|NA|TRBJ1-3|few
TGTGCCAGCAGTGAAAAATTTATCTCTGGAAACACCATATATTTT
CASSEKFISGNTIYF
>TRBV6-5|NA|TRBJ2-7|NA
TGTGCCAGCAGTTACTCAATCCTAGGTAGCTCCTACGAGCAGTACTTC
CASSYSILGSSYEQYF
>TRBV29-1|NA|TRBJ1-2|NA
TGCAGCGTTGAGATTTTCGACGGGTCAGATGGCTACACCTTC
CSVEIFDGSDGYTF
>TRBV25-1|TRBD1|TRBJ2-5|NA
TGTGCCAGCAGTGACGACACCAGGGGGCAAGAGACCCAGTACTTC
CASSDDTRGQETQYF
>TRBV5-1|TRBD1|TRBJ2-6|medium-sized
TGCGCCAGCAGCTTAGGGACAGTCTCTGGGGCCAACGTCCTGACTTTC
CASSLGTVSGANVLTF
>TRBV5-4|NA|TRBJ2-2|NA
TGTGCCTTTAAGAGGGAGGACACCGGGGAGCTGTTTTTT
CAFKREDTGELFF
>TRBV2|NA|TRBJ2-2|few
TGTGCCAGCAGTGAAAGGGTGAACACCGGGGAGCTGTTTTTT
CASSERVNTGELFF
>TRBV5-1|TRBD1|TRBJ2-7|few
TGCGCCAGCAGGAGAACCTCCGGGACAGGCTACGAGCAGTACTTC
CASRRTSGTGYEQYF
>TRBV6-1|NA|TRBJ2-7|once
TGTGCCAGCAGTGAAGAGGCTAGCTCGAGCGAGCAGTACTTC
CASSEEASSSEQYF
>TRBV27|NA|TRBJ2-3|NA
TGTGCCAGCAGTTTCAATGGGGACACGCAGTATTTT
CASSFNGDTQYF
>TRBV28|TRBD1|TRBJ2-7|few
TGTGCCAGCAGCCCCGGGTCCCACAGGGGCCCTTACGAGCAGTACTTC
CASSPGSHRGPYEQYF
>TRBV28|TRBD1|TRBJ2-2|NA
TGTGCCAGCAGTTTACAGAGGACAGGACGAAGAATCGGGGAGCTGTTTTTT
CASSLQRTGRRIGELFF
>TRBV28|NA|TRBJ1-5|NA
TGTGCCAGCAGATCACAGGAATACCAGCCCCAGCATTTT
CASRSQEYQPQHF
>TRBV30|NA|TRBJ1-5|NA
TGTGCCTGGAGTTGGGAGAGCAATCAGCCCCAGCATTTT
CAWSWESNQPQHF
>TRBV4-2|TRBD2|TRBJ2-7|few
TGTGCCAGCAGCCATCCTAGGGCGGGACTAGCGGGAGGGAAAGCTTACGAGCAGTACTTC
CASSHPRAGLAGGKAYEQYF
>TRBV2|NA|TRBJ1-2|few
TGTGCCAGCAGTGAGGGAACACCGGGGCCAGGCTACACCTTC
CASSEGTPGPGYTF
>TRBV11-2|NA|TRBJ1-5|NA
TGTGCCAGCAGCTTAATTCGGGGGACATTAGAGGGTCAGCCCCAGCATTTT
CASSLIRGTLEGQPQHF
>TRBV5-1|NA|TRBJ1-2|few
TGCGCCAGCAGCCCAGGAGAAAACTATGGCTACACCTTC
CASSPGENYGYTF
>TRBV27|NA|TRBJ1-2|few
TGTGCCAGCAGTACCAGGGAACCTGTGGATGGCTACACCTTC
CASSTREPVDGYTF
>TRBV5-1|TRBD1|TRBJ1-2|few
TGCGCCAGCAGCTCCGGACAGGGGATGGTCTACACCTTC
CASSSGQGMVYTF
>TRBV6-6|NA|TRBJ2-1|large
TGTGCCAGCAGTTACACCAGGGTCTACAATGAGCAGTTCTTC
CASSYTRVYNEQFF
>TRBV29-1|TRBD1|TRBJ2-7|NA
TGCAGCGTATCTAGGGACAGCCTCTACGAGCAGTACTTC
CSVSRDSLYEQYF
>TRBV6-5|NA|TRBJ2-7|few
TGTGCCAGCAGTGCCTCGCCCGCGGGCTACGAGCAGTACTTC
CASSASPAGYEQYF
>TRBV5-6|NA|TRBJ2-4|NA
TGTGCCAGCAGCTTGGAAGGGGAAGGAAACATTCAGTACTTC
CASSLEGEGNIQYF
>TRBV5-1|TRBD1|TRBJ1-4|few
TGCGCCAGCAGCTTGGGGGGGACAGAAGAAAAACTGTTTTTT
CASSLGGTEEKLFF
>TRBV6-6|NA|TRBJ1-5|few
TGTGCCAGCACCTACGGGGGGCAGGGTCAGCCCCAGCATTTT
CASTYGGQGQPQHF
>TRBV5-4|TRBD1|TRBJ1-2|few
TGTGCCAGCAGATCGGGACAGGGGGCCGCCTATGGCTACACCTTC
CASRSGQGAAYGYTF
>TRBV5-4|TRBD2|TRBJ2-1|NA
TGTGCCAGCAGCTTGGACCCTAGCGGGAACTACAATGAGCAGTTCTTC
CASSLDPSGNYNEQFF
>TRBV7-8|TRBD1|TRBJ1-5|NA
TGTGCCAGCAGCTTAGCAGGGGGCCAGCCCCAGCATTTT
CASSLAGGQPQHF
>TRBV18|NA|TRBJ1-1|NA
TGTGCCAGCTCACCACCCCGCGGGCCCGACACTGAAGCTTTCTTT
CASSPPRGPDTEAFF
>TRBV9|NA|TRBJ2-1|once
TGTGCCAGCAGCGTAGGTACCAATGAGCAGTTCTTC
CASSVGTNEQFF